This record covers a single T cell receptor (beta chain). The antigen this receptor binds is unknown. The sample holds no much larger clone one base away, and base qualities are not on file. This entry is derived from a study of shared clonotypes between healthy human individuals (dated by TCRdb to about 2020). Background on the whole study: The cohort included a few men and a couple of women between 18 and 49 years of age. Blood TCR repertoires of a handful of healthy adults were deeply sequenced to estimate repertoire size and the extent of clonotype sharing between individuals. Different laboratories and diverse techniques were used to prepare libraries and sequence TCR repertoires, to increase sequencing depth and limit assay-specific biases. Per donor, leukapheresis produced somewhere between about 0.94 and 9.5 billion PBMCs.

At the junction V is shortened by 4 bases and J by 5 bases; bases outside the gene matches: 11. From its cysteine to its phenylalanine, the CDR3 spans 16 amino acids. Of the read, only the CDR3 DNA is kept; its 48 bases are in frame from base 1. Based on the germline V gene (reference sequence), the CDR1 and CDR2 sequences are MNHEY and SMNVEV. Broader findings and caveats from the paper: Because the study included only a small number of donors, the genetic and exposure-history diversity represented was limited. Sampling was limited to blood, and TCR repertoires in tissue likely differ from TCR repertoires in blood. Pairwise subsampling indicated that sequencing depth was expected to affect the degree of clonotype sharing among donors.

Using the deep immunoSEQ assay, multiplex PCR amplified TCR CDR3 regions from genomic DNA. For each cell subset, the extracted genomic DNA was distributed evenly across all wells of several immunoSEQ 96-well plates, and each plate served as one replicate. Each replicate PCR for unsorted PBMC received about 300 ng genomic DNA, equal to 30,000 to 35,000 T cell genomes. Ten immunoSEQ deep assay plates were used to sequence unsorted PBMC genomic DNA. The purified libraries were quantified using a Qubit 3.0 fluorometer, sized with a Bioanalyzer 2100, and then quantified again using the KAPA Library Quantification kit. Every immunoSEQ 96-well plate was sequenced on a separate single-read 150-cycle Illumina NextSeq 550 flow cell. For the original study's pipeline: Because the immunoSEQ output included only junctional sequences and no quality scores, the filtering could not be the same as the filtering used for full-length reads. Sequences were annotated with PyIR, a Python wrapper for IgBLAST v1.9, using IMGT germline references to assign V/J genes and CDR3. Reads were filtered out if the reads had weak V/J assignments (E-value above 1e-6), no CDR3, stop codons, out-of-frame junctions, or ambiguous translated residues. V3J clonotypes were defined by identical inferred V gene, J gene, and CDR3 amino acid sequence. Percentage overlap between repertoires was calculated by dividing the number of shared unique clonotypes by the size of the smaller repertoire. Richness of each repertoire was evaluated using RTK rarefaction, the Chao1 estimator, and Recon v2.1 estimates of unobserved clonotypes. TCRdb's version of the immuneACCESS table is confined to in-frame rearrangements and falls short of the full clone set. An unresolved V gene accounts for under half of the shortfall where checked; the remainder is of unknown origin. The V and J calls and the clone size are those of that table, but D and trimming were determined from the DNA. The sample yields hundreds of thousands of clones; around 80% were counted once. Of the sample, approximately 12% is held by the ten largest clones.

The donors were healthy, HIV-negative adults with no recently reported acute infections or vaccinations. Only Caucasian adults living in Nashville, Tennessee, USA were represented among the donors. In the unsorted samples, 85 million to 100 million PBMCs were counted, and genomic DNA was extracted using the QIAamp DNA Blood Mini kit. After blood collection by leukapheresis, PBMCs were isolated using Ficoll-Histopaque density gradient centrifugation and then cryopreserved in the vapor phase of liquid nitrogen. This chain joins TRBV27 to TRBJ2-3; a stretch of 8 junction bases matches TRBD2. Material: PBMCs. This receptor was obtained from a woman aged 40 to 55 in good health. Some clones in this sample may be carry-over from other donors' samples. The CDR3 is CASSSGGAGVVDTQYF. The bases read TGTGCCAGCAGTTCCGGTGGAGCGGGAGTCGTAGATACGCAGTATTTT.